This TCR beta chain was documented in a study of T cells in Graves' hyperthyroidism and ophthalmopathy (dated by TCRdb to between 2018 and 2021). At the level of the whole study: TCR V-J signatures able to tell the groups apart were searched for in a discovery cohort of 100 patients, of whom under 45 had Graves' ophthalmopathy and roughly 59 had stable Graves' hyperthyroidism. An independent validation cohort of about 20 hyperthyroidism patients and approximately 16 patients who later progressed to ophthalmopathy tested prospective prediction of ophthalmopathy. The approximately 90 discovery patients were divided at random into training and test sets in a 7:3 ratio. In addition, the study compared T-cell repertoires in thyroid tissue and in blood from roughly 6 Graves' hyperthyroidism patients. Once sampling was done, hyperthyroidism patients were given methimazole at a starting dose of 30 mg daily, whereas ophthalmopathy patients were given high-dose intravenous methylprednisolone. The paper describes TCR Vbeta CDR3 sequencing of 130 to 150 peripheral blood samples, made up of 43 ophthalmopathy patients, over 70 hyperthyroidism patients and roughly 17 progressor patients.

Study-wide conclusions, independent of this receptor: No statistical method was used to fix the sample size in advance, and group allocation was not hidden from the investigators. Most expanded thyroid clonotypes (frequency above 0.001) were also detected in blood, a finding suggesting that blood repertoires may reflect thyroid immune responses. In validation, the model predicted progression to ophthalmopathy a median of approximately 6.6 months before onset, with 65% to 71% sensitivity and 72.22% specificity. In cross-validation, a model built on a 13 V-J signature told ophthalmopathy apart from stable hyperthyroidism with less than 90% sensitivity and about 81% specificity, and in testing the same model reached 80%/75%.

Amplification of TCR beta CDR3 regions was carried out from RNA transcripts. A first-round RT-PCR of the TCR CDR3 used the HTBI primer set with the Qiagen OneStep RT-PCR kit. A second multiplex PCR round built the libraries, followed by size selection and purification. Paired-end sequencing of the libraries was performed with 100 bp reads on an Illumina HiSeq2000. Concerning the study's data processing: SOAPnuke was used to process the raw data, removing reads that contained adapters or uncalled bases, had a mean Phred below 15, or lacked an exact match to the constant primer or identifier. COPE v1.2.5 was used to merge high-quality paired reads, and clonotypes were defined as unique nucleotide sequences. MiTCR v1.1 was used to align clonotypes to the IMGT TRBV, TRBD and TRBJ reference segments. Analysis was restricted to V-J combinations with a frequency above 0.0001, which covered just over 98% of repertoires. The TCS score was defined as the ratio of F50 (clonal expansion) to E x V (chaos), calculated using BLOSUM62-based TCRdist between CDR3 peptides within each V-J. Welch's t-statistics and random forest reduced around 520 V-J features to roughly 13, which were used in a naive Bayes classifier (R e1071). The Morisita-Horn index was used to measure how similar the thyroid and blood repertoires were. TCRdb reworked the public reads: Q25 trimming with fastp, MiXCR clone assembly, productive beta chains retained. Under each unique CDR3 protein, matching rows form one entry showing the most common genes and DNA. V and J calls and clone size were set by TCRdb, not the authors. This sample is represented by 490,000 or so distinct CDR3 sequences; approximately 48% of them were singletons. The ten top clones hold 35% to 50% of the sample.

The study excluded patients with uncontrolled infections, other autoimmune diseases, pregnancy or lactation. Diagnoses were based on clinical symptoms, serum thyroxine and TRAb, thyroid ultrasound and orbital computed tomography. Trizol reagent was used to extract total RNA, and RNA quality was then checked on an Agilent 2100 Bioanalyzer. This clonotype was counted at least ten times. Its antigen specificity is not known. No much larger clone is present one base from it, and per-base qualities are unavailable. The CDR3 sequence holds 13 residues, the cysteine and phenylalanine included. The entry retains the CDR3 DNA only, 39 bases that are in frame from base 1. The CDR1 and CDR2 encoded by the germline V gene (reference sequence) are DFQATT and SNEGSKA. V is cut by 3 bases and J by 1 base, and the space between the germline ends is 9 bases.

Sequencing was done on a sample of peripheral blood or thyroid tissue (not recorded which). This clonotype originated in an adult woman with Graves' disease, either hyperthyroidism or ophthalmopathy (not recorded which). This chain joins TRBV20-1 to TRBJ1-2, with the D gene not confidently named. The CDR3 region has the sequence CSASMKVNYGYTF. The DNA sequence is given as TGCAGTGCTAGTATGAAAGTTAACTATGGCTACACCTTC.